This T cell receptor beta chain comes out of a study of OX40 agonist ivuxolimab in advanced cancers. Notes on the study in general: Near-lowest levels of clonal expansion characterized partial responders at 0.1-3.0 mg/kg.

Libraries were prepared by immunoSEQ multiplex PCR; TCRdb keeps only in-frame clonotypes and omits some of them. Among more than 45,000 clones listed, around 86% were seen once. CDR3 length: 14 residues. CDR1 is MGHRA, CDR2 YSYEKL, per germline. Trimming removed 1 base from V and 6 bases from J, with 12 bases in between. Comments on this clone: Its matching antigen is unknown.

This rearrangement joins TRBV4-1 to TRBJ1-2; TRBD1 is a possible D gene (5 bases). The TCR originated in an adult with an advanced solid tumor such as melanoma, head and neck, liver or kidney cancer. The sequencing used CD4+ or CD8+ T cells sorted from blood, collected in a trial of the OX40 agonist ivuxolimab. The CDR3 nucleotides are TGCGCCAGCAGCCAAGCACGGGGACCGAATGGCTACACCTTC. It encodes CASSQARGPNGYTF.